Shown below are 18 T cell receptor beta chains from a single sample sequenced in a study of cytomegalovirus exposure and HLA in healthy donors. This PCR relied on a set of 60 Vbeta primers and 13 Jbeta primers. The table came from immunoSEQ multiplex PCR; TCRdb's copy has only in-frame clones and leaves some out. Of around 130,000 clones detected, 8.5% to 10% appear once; the ten largest clones hold 5% to 6%. Specimen: PBMCs. The receptor set was obtained from a man between 35 and 55 years old in good health and CMV-seronegative.

The chain recombines TRBV5-4 with TRBJ2-3; 12 nucleotides line up with TRBD2. V lost 3 bases and J lost 1; bases outside the gene matches: 15. The CDR3 length is 20 residues. Germline CDR1 reads SGHNT; CDR2 reads YYREEE (reference sequence). In nucleotides, the CDR3 is TGTGCCAGCAGCTCCCGAATGACTAGCGGGGGCCCAGACCGCACAGATACGCAGTATTTT. Its translation: CASSSRMTSGGPDRTDTQYF.

This clone was found a few times. The rearrangement joins TRBV7-9 to TRBJ1-5, with TRBD1 matching over 10 bases. Germline V CDR1 and CDR2: SEHNR, FQNEAQ (reference sequence). V shed 5 bases and J 2 bases; nucleotides not matched to a gene: 0. The length of the CDR3 is 14 residues. CDR3 DNA sequence: TGTGCCAGCAGCGGGACAGGGGGCAATCAGCCCCAGCATTTT. This codes for CASSGTGGNQPQHF.

In its sample, this clone was seen a few times. This chain joins TRBV2 and TRBJ2-3; D may be TRBD1 (6 bases). V lost 4 bases and J lost 8, with 16 bases in between. Looked up from germline, CDR1 is SNHLY and CDR2 is FYNNEI. CDR3 length equals 14 residues. CDR3 protein: CASSVDGQRGTQYF. The CDR3 coding sequence is TGTGCCAGCAGTGTAGATGGACAGCGAGGTACGCAGTATTTT.

The V call is TRBV18, the J call TRBJ1-4; D possibly corresponds to TRBD1 (6 bases). Looked up from germline, CDR1 is KGHSH and CDR2 is LQKENI. The CDR3 is 13 residues long. Deletions cut 6 bases from V and 6 bases from J, with 11 bases between. The CDR3 is CASSQQGDEKLFF. Here the CDR3 DNA reads TGTGCCAGCTCCCAACAGGGTGATGAAAAACTGTTTTTT. The entire variable domain, with the rest obtained from reference TRBV18 and TRBJ1-4, is as follows: NAGVMQNPRHLVRRRGQEARLRCSPMKGHSHVYWYRQLPEEGLKFMVYLQKENIIDESGMPKERFSAEFPKEGPSILRIQQVVRGDSAAYFCASSQQGDEKLFFGSGTQLSVL.

This clone was picked up a small number of times. This chain connects TRBV19 to TRBJ2-7; 9 nucleotides align to TRBD1. The V segment lost 3 bases and the J segment 3 bases; nucleotides outside the gene matches: 9. CDR3 length: 16 residues. The germline V gene has CDR1 LNHDA and CDR2 SQIVND (reference sequence). In nucleotides, the CDR3 is TGTGCCAGTAGTATTACCGGGACAGGGTCCCTCTACGAGCAGTACTTC. It encodes CASSITGTGSLYEQYF.

This clone has only a few counts. The chain has TRBV7-9 and TRBJ2-1; 13 nucleotides align to TRBD2. After removal of 5 bases from V and 8 bases from J, the junction contained 12 bases not matched to a gene. Germline V lookup: CDR1 SEHNR, CDR2 FQNEAQ (reference sequence). This CDR3 has 17 residues. The CDR3 region is CASSPRLAGGPGYEQFF. The CDR3 nucleotides read TGTGCCAGCAGCCCCCGACTAGCGGGGGGCCCGGGGTATGAGCAGTTCTTC.

This clone was recorded a few times. The chain employs TRBV2 and TRBJ1-2; TRBD1 is a possible D gene (5 bases). This CDR3 has 16 amino acids. Trimming cost V 6 bases and J 8 bases, with 25 bases left between them. Germline V gene lookup returns CDR1 SNHLY and CDR2 FYNNEI. The CDR3 bases are TGTGCCAGCAGCGGGGGATGGGGCACCAATAGTACGGGCTACACCTTC. Protein product: CASSGGWGTNSTGYTF.

This chain uses TRBV6-5 with TRBJ2-1; 13 nucleotides agree with TRBD2. The germline CDR1 and CDR2 sequences are MNHEY and SVGAGI. This CDR3 is 14 amino acids long. Trimming took 6 bases from V and 6 from J; bases not matched to a gene: 2. In DNA form, the CDR3 reads TGTGCCAGCAGGACTAGCGGGGGGCGCAATGAGCAGTTCTTC. The encoded protein is CASRTSGGRNEQFF.

This clone was observed a handful of times. The chain combines TRBV19 with TRBJ2-7, with 8 bases that match TRBD1. Germline V CDR1 and CDR2: LNHDA, SQIVND (reference sequence). The CDR3 extends over 13 amino acids. After removal of 5 bases from V and 4 bases from J, the junction contained 4 bases not matched to a gene. Written as DNA, the CDR3 is TGTGCCAGTAGTGGACAGGGCGGTTACGAGCAGTACTTC. The encoded protein is CASSGQGGYEQYF.

The chain links TRBV19 to TRBJ1-1; 8 nucleotides line up with TRBD1. CDR3 length: 15 residues. Trimming at V came to 4 bases and at J to 5 bases, leaving 9 bases not matched to a gene. CDR1 and CDR2 from the germline V gene are LNHDA and SQIVND (reference sequence). As DNA, the CDR3 is TGTGCCAGTAGTACATCCCCAGGGGGCGGGACTGAAGCTTTCTTT. It yields the protein CASSTSPGGGTEAFF.

The chain employs TRBV7-2 and TRBJ2-3; 8 nucleotides line up with TRBD2. Germline V lookup: CDR1 SGHTA, CDR2 FQGNSA. With 4 bases clipped from V and 4 bases from J, the junction kept 13 bases outside the gene matches. The CDR3 has 17 residues. For the CDR3, the DNA is TGTGCCAGCAGCTATCCATCTCGGGGGGGGTTCGCAGATACGCAGTATTTT. This translates into CASSYPSRGGFADTQYF.

The chain carries TRBV7-2 and TRBJ2-5, with D tentatively TRBD1 (5 bases). The CDR3 runs to 13 residues. Trimming took off 4 bases at V and 2 bases at J, with 8 bases between the two ends. From germline, CDR1 is SGHTA and CDR2 FQGNSA. This chain's CDR3 is CASSSRAQETQYF. The DNA for the CDR3 is TGTGCCAGCAGCTCCAGGGCTCAAGAGACCCAGTACTTC. Combining the CDR3 with reference TRBV7-2 and TRBJ2-5 gives the whole variable domain GAGVSQSPSNKVTEKGKDVELRCDPISGHTALYWYRQSLGQGLEFLIYFQGNSAPDKSGLPSDRFSAERTGGSVSTLTIQRTQQEDSAVYLCASSSRAQETQYFGPGTRLLVL.

This clone was counted a few times. The rearrangement links TRBV4-1 to TRBJ1-1; D is unclear. Germline V gene data show CDR1 as MGHRA and CDR2 as YSYEKL. V was shortened by 3 bases and J by 3 bases, with 11 bases between the two germline ends. The CDR3 sequence is 14 residues long. The DNA for the CDR3 is TGCGCCAGCAGCCACCTCTTGAGGGACACTGAAGCTTTCTTT. Translation: CASSHLLRDTEAFF.

Only a few counts were recorded for this clone. This sequence joins TRBV11-2 and TRBJ1-4, with 8 bases matching TRBD1. This CDR3 spans 19 amino acids. The V segment lost 5 bases and the J segment 2 bases; nucleotides outside the gene matches: 16. Germline CDR1 SGHAT, CDR2 FQNNGV. The CDR3 nucleotides read TGTGCCAGCAGCACTTACATTCGCAGGGGGCGTGGGACTAATGAAAAACTGTTTTTT. Translated, it gives CASSTYIRRGRGTNEKLFF.

This clone was seen only a few times. The rearrangement uses TRBV11-2 and TRBJ2-2; possible D gene TRBD1, 8 bases. Germline V gene lookup returns CDR1 SGHAT and CDR2 FQNNGV. V lost 3 bases and J 2 bases, leaving 13 bases between the germline ends. The CDR3 consists of 16 residues. CDR3 DNA: TGTGCCAGCAGCTTCTACAGGGGGGGAAACACCGGGGAGCTGTTTTTT. Translating gives CASSFYRGGNTGELFF.

This clone was seen a handful of times. V gene TRBV14 combines with J gene TRBJ2-5; D unclear. The germline V and J ends were trimmed by 9 bases and 4 bases, with 12 bases remaining between them. This CDR3 spans 12 amino acids. Germline-derived CDR1 and CDR2 are SGHDN and FVKESK. The CDR3 loop is CARRENGETQYF. CDR3 nucleotide sequence: TGTGCCAGGCGAGAGAACGGAGAGACCCAGTACTTC.

Of note for this clone: Other DNA sequences in this sample translate to the same CDR3. The gene calls are TRBV14 and TRBJ1-2; D not resolved. Germline CDR1 SGHDN, CDR2 FVKESK. The CDR3 runs to 13 residues. Trimming removed 0 bases from V and 8 bases from J, with 10 bases in between. The DNA of the CDR3 is TGTGCCAGCAGCCAAGATGGAGGGAGAGGCTACACCTTC. Translation gives CASSQDGGRGYTF.

This clone was seen a few times. This sequence joins TRBV6-5 and TRBJ1-2, with 8 nucleotides matching TRBD1. J was trimmed by 1 base and V by 6 bases; bases with no gene match: 1. The CDR3 is 13 residues long. Germline CDR1 reads MNHEY; CDR2 reads SVGAGI. CDR3 region: CASRGQVNYGYTF. CDR3 in DNA: TGTGCCAGCAGGGGACAGGTTAACTATGGCTACACCTTC.